This is a list of T cell receptor beta chains from one sample in a study of early T cells in non-severe SARS-CoV-2 infection. TCRdb used MiXCR to reprocess the 5' RACE reads, holding one entry per CDR3 protein. The repertoire has about 26,000 distinct CDR3 sequences, roughly 4.6% of them found once; the top ten carry 4%. Source material: whole blood. The receptors stem from an adult who was a healthcare worker with PCR-confirmed SARS-CoV-2 infection or an uninfected control (not recorded which). Each CDR3 is given with its conserved first and last residue. A D gene is named only where the DNA matches it firmly. Some rows have no size entry. The others give once, few or many, or a class for an expanded clone.

d_gene	v_gene	j_gene	abundance	CDR3nt	CDR3aa
NA	TRBV5-4	TRBJ1-4	many	TGTGCCAGCAGCCCCGCTTCTAATGAAAAACTGTTTTTT	CASSPASNEKLFF
NA	TRBV7-6	TRBJ2-3	few	TGTGCCAGCAGCTCCGCGGAGGATACGCAGTATTTT	CASSSAEDTQYF
NA	TRBV15	TRBJ2-7	NA	TGTGCCACCAGCAGAGAGAGCGCAGGGACGATCTACGAGCAGTACTTC	CATSRESAGTIYEQYF
NA	TRBV3-1	TRBJ2-7	many	TGTGCCAGCAGCCGGAACAGGGGGGGTGAGCAGTACTTC	CASSRNRGGEQYF
TRBD1	TRBV19	TRBJ1-6	NA	TGTGCCAGTAGACTCAACAGGGGGAACTATAATTCACCCCTCCACTTT	CASRLNRGNYNSPLHF
NA	TRBV6-2/TRBV6-3	TRBJ2-1	many	TGTGCCAGCAGTTACTCGACAACCAGCACGGGGGCTTGGGATGAGCAGTTCTTC	CASSYSTTSTGAWDEQFF
NA	TRBV3-1	TRBJ2-7	many	TGTGCCAGCAGCCAGGGGGGGACAGGAGTCGGTGAGCAGTACTTC	CASSQGGTGVGEQYF
NA	TRBV9	TRBJ1-1	NA	TGTGCCAGCAGCGTAGCCGGGAACACTGAAGCTTTCTTT	CASSVAGNTEAFF
TRBD1	TRBV11-2	TRBJ2-1	medium-sized	TGTGCCAGCAGCTTAGCCCCGGGACAGCCCAACAATGAGCAGTTCTTC	CASSLAPGQPNNEQFF
NA	TRBV18	TRBJ1-3	many	TGTGCCAGCTCACCAACCGGGGGCTCTGGAAACACCATATATTTT	CASSPTGGSGNTIYF
TRBD1	TRBV20-1	TRBJ1-6	many	TGCAGTGCCAAAATCGGGACAGCGGATTCACCCCTCCACTTT	CSAKIGTADSPLHF
NA	TRBV5-1	TRBJ2-6	many	TGCGCCAGCAGTGAAGACGTCGGATACTCTGGGGCCAACGTCCTGACTTTC	CASSEDVGYSGANVLTF
TRBD2	TRBV4-1	TRBJ2-7	few	TGCGCCAGCAGCCAGGGGACTACGGGGCCCTACGAGCAGTACTTC	CASSQGTTGPYEQYF
NA	TRBV7-9	TRBJ1-1	many	TGTGCCAGCAGCTTAGAAGTCCAGGGCGCGATGAGGACTGAAGCTTTCTTT	CASSLEVQGAMRTEAFF
TRBD1	TRBV6-5	TRBJ1-6	NA	TGTGCCAGCAGTACACAGGGGAGGGGACCCCTCCACTTT	CASSTQGRGPLHF
TRBD2	TRBV15	TRBJ2-3	many	TGTGCCACCAGCAGGGATCGGGGGGGCCGTGCAGATACGCAGTATTTT	CATSRDRGGRADTQYF
NA	TRBV20-1	TRBJ1-1	many	TGCAGTGCTATTGGGGCAGGGTTTACTGAAGCTTTCTTT	CSAIGAGFTEAFF
NA	TRBV7-2	TRBJ1-5	many	TGTGCCAGCAGCTTAGTTTCTTTTAATCAGCCCCAGCATTTT	CASSLVSFNQPQHF
NA	TRBV7-2	TRBJ2-7	NA	TGTGCCAGCAGCTTAGCTGGGACTTTAGCCTACGAGCAGTACTTC	CASSLAGTLAYEQYF
NA	TRBV10-3	TRBJ2-7	many	TGTGCCATCCTTAAGGGGGTAACCTACGAGCAGTACTTC	CAILKGVTYEQYF
NA	TRBV4-1	TRBJ2-5	many	TGCGCCAGCAGCCTCTTCGGGGGTCGAGGCGAGACCCAGTACTTC	CASSLFGGRGETQYF
TRBD2	TRBV7-2	TRBJ2-3	NA	TGTGCCAGCAGCTTACTCCAGCGGGGGTCAGATACGCAGTATTTT	CASSLLQRGSDTQYF
TRBD2	TRBV11-3	TRBJ2-1	many	TGTGCCAGCAGCCCAGGGACTAGCACCTACAATGAGCAGTTCTTC	CASSPGTSTYNEQFF
NA	TRBV20-1	TRBJ2-1	medium-sized	TGCAGTGCTAGATCCGGCCACAATGAGCAGTTCTTC	CSARSGHNEQFF
NA	TRBV6-4	TRBJ2-3	few	TGTGCCAGCAGTGAAGGTTACGGTACGCAGTATTTT	CASSEGYGTQYF
TRBD1	TRBV7-2	TRBJ2-3	NA	TGTGCCAGCAGCTTGGGTAGGACAGGGCGCCCGGGATTCAGCACAGATACGCAGTATTTT	CASSLGRTGRPGFSTDTQYF
TRBD1	TRBV18	TRBJ1-1	many	TGTGCCAGCTCACAGGGGGCGCCGGAAGCTTTCTTT	CASSQGAPEAFF
NA	TRBV20-1	TRBJ2-7	few	TGCAGTGCTCCCGGTTGGGGAAGCTCCTACGAGCAGTACTTC	CSAPGWGSSYEQYF
NA	TRBV18	TRBJ1-1	many	TGTGCCAGCTCACCACCGACACATGTCACTGAAGCTTTCTTT	CASSPPTHVTEAFF
NA	TRBV7-2	TRBJ1-2	many	TGTGCCAGCATGAGTCTAAACTATGGCTACACCTTC	CASMSLNYGYTF
TRBD1	TRBV25-1	TRBJ2-2	many	TGTGCCAGCAGTGAATCAAGGACAGGAACGAACACCGGGGAGCTGTTTTTT	CASSESRTGTNTGELFF
NA	TRBV5-1	TRBJ2-4	many	TGCGCCAGCAGCCAGGGGACGAAAAACATTCAGTACTTC	CASSQGTKNIQYF